This TCR beta chain was obtained from a study of T cell responses to AZD1222 COVID-19 vaccine. Study-level results: Among those given AZD1222, only six were seropositive at baseline.

As concerns this clone: The antigen remains unidentified.

The data were produced by immunoSEQ multiplex PCR, yet TCRdb's version contains in-frame clones alone and is incomplete. The top ten hold around 2% of the sample, which has about 100,000 clones, more than 90% seen once. The sequences come from peripheral blood, collected on day 0 of AZD1222 vaccination. The TCR sequence derives from an adult in good health.

The CDR3 reads CAGGGEDYGYTF. The CDR3 nucleotides read TGTGCTGGGGGGGGTGAAGACTATGGCTACACCTTC. This sequence joins TRBV19 and TRBJ1-2; weak D call: TRBD1 (5 bases). CDR1 and CDR2 from the germline V gene are LNHDA and SQIVND (reference sequence). CDR3 size: 12 residues. Full variable domain (rest looked up from reference TRBV19 and TRBJ1-2): DGGITQSPKYLFRKEGQNVTLSCEQNLNHDAMYWYRQDPGQGLRLIYYSQIVNDFQKGDIAEGYSVSREKKESFPLTVTSAQKNPTAFYLCAGGGEDYGYTFGSGTRLTVV.